The text below deals with one TCR beta chain. What it recognizes is unknown. This entry comes from a study of TIL therapy for anti-PD-1-resistant metastatic lung cancer. At the level of the study: Tumors had a median PD-L1 proportion score of 5% to 6.5%. Tumors carried a median about 1.5 non-synonymous mutations per megabase. Study outcomes and limitations: The cohort had more treatment-naive, never-smoker and oncogene-addicted patients than typical.

Time point of the sample: pre-treatment sample, taken before nivolumab and TIL therapy. Sequencing used immunoSEQ v3. Produced via immunoSEQ multiplex PCR; TCRdb's table is partial and in-frame only. The sample consists of around 50,000 clones, 73% of them appearing once. Between the trimmed V and J ends, which lost 3 bases and 5 bases, there was a span of 11 bases. The CDR3 extends over 13 amino acids. The germline V gene encodes CDR1 SNHLY and CDR2 FYNNEI. The material was blood, obtained at baseline. The V and J genes are TRBV2 and TRBJ2-7, with a tentative D call TRBD2 (5 bases). The receptor comes from a person aged 25 to 79 with non-small cell lung cancer. This CDR3 is CASSEGPGDEQYF. CDR3 sequence (DNA): TGTGCCAGCAGTGAGGGCCCCGGGGACGAGCAGTACTTC.